The 28 T cell receptor beta chains given below trace back to one sample, sequenced in a study of T cell responses to AZD1222 COVID-19 vaccine (dated by TCRdb to the early 2020s). Library preparation used the immunoSEQ multiplex PCR assay. This immuneACCESS table, as held by TCRdb, lists in-frame sequences with V and J called but not all clones. Of the missing ones, under half trace to an unresolved V gene in checked studies; the others have no known cause. The table for this sample lists 150,000 to 200,000 clones; less than 95% of them were counted only once. The top ten clones comprise approximately 0.6% of the sample. This specimen's time point label, interpreted: baseline before first vaccination. The material sequenced was peripheral blood, taken on day 0 of AZD1222 vaccination. These receptor sequences come from an adult in good health.

The sample holds one count of this clone. The gene calls are TRBV12-3 or TRBV12-4 and TRBJ1-1; TRBD1 matches at 8 bases. The CDR3 consists of 13 residues. With 1 base clipped from V and 11 bases from J, the junction kept 6 bases outside the gene matches. CDR3 nucleotides: TGTGCCAGCAGTTTAGTCCGACAGGGGAATGCTTTCTTT. Translated, it gives CASSLVRQGNAFF.

This sequence joins TRBV10-3 and TRBJ1-4, with TRBD1 as a possible D gene (5 bases). V lost 8 bases to trimming and J lost 8 bases, with 15 bases between them. This CDR3 spans 13 amino acids. Per germline, CDR1 ENHRY and CDR2 SYGVKD. The CDR3 spells CAISGVWGEKLFF. The CDR3 nucleotides read TGTGCCATCTCGGGGGTTTGGGGGGAAAAACTGTTTTTT.

The V and J genes are TRBV5-4 and TRBJ1-2, with a tentative D call TRBD1 (6 bases). CDR1 and CDR2 (germline): SGHNT, YYREEE (reference sequence). Trimming cost V 4 bases and J 4 bases, with 20 bases left between them. The CDR3 runs to 16 residues. CDR3: CASSRSGGAKSYGYTF. In DNA, the CDR3 is TGTGCCAGCAGCCGATCTGGGGGGGCTAAAAGCTATGGCTACACCTTC.

The gene calls are TRBV5-1 and TRBJ1-2; D remains ambiguous. Trimming left V 1 base short and J 1 base short, with 11 bases between. Germline-derived CDR1 and CDR2 are SGHRS and YFSETQ. This CDR3 spans 15 amino acids. In nucleotides, the CDR3 is TGCGCCAGCAGCTTGTCCCTACAGAGTAACTATGGCTACACCTTC. Amino acid sequence: CASSLSLQSNYGYTF.

The V call is TRBV15, the J call TRBJ1-2; 8 nucleotides line up with TRBD1. The CDR3 has 15 amino acids. The J segment lost 5 bases and the V segment lost 5 bases, leaving 10 bases of the junction unmatched. CDR1 is LNHNV and CDR2 is YYDKDF in the germline V gene (reference sequence). The CDR3 loop reads CATSGLDRDLYGYTF. CDR3 sequence (DNA): TGTGCCACCAGCGGTTTGGACAGGGATTTATATGGCTACACCTTC.

This chain uses TRBV12-3 or TRBV12-4 with TRBJ1-6; D unresolved. V was trimmed by 5 bases and J by 6 bases, leaving 5 bases between them. This CDR3 contains 12 residues. The CDR3: CASSTRNSPLHF. In DNA form, the CDR3 reads TGTGCCAGCAGTACACGTAATTCACCCCTCCACTTT.

V usage is TRBV5-1 and J usage is TRBJ2-2; 9 positions agree with TRBD1. Looked up from germline, CDR1 is SGHRS and CDR2 is YFSETQ. This CDR3 has 16 residues. Trimming removed 3 bases from V and 6 bases from J; junction bases left unmatched: 9. The CDR3 is CASSSGQGISAGELFF. The DNA of the CDR3 is TGCGCCAGCAGCTCTGGACAGGGGATTTCCGCCGGGGAGCTGTTTTTT. Using reference TRBV5-1 and TRBJ2-2 for the parts outside the CDR3, the full variable domain is KAGVTQTPRYLIKTRGQQVTLSCSPISGHRSVSWYQQTPGQGLQFLFEYFSETQRNKGNFPGRFSGRQFSNSRSEMNVSTLELGDSALYLCASSSGQGISAGELFFGEGSRLTVL.

The rearrangement uses TRBV9 and TRBJ1-3; possible D gene TRBD1, 5 bases. Trimming pared 4 bases from V and 3 bases from J, leaving 20 bases between. Germline CDR1 reads SGDLS; CDR2 reads YYNGEE. The CDR3 is made up of 17 amino acids. The CDR3 nucleotides read TGTGCCAGCAGCCCCGGTGGGAAGGGGTGGGGTGGAAACACCATATATTTT. Encoded protein: CASSPGGKGWGGNTIYF. Based on the CDR3 plus reference TRBV9 and TRBJ1-3, the full variable domain is DSGVTQTPKHLITATGQRVTLRCSPRSGDLSVYWYQQSLDQGLQFLIQYYNGEERAKGNILERFSAQQFPDLHSELNLSSLELGDSALYFCASSPGGKGWGGNTIYFGEGSWLTVV.

The V call is TRBV7-2, the J call TRBJ2-1, with D possibly TRBD1 on 6 matching bases. Deletions cut 4 bases from V and 3 bases from J, with 10 bases between. Looked up from germline, CDR1 is SGHTA and CDR2 is FQGNSA. The CDR3 contains 14 residues. For the CDR3, the DNA is TGTGCCAGCAGCTCGGACAGACTCTACAATGAGCAGTTCTTC. This translates into CASSSDRLYNEQFF.

The chain employs TRBV12-2 and TRBJ1-6; the tabulated D call, TRBD1, remains unverified against the DNA. TRBV12-2 is a listed pseudogene. This CDR3 is 16 amino acids long. The CDR3 is CASRLKPRTDNSPLHF. CDR3 nucleotides: TGTGCAAGTCGCTTAAAACCCCGGACAGATAATTCACCCCTCCACTTT.

The genes are TRBV29-1 and TRBJ2-7; D remains unclear. Germline V lookup: CDR1 SQVTM, CDR2 ANQGSEA. The CDR3 sequence is 12 residues long. V gave up 5 bases and J gave up 0 bases, with 8 bases separating them. The CDR3 here is CSVSQNSYEQYF. For the CDR3, the DNA is TGCAGCGTTTCACAGAACTCCTACGAGCAGTACTTC.

V gene TRBV29-1 combines with J gene TRBJ2-3, with D perhaps given as TRBD1 or TRBD2 (5 bases each). In germline, CDR1 is SQVTM, CDR2 ANQGSEA. The length of the CDR3 is 15 residues. Trimming removed 2 bases from V and 0 bases from J, with 12 bases in between. DNA for the CDR3: TGCAGCGTTGAATTGTGGGGACGGAGCACAGATACGCAGTATTTT. Its protein is CSVELWGRSTDTQYF.

This chain joins TRBV4-1 and TRBJ2-7, with 7 bases fitting TRBD1. Germline V CDR1 and CDR2: MGHRA, YSYEKL. The CDR3 totals 14 residues. Trimming at V came to 3 bases and at J to 4 bases, leaving 6 bases not matched to a gene. The CDR3 protein is CASSHPGQSYEQYF. The CDR3 region has the DNA TGCGCCAGCAGCCACCCGGGACAGAGTTACGAGCAGTACTTC.

The rearrangement joins TRBV20-1 to TRBJ2-1, with D perhaps assigned TRBD1 or TRBD2 (5 bases each). The V gene's germline CDR1 is DFQATT and CDR2 SNEGSKA (reference sequence). V lost 3 bases to trimming and J lost 0 bases, with 6 bases between them. The CDR3 runs 13 residues. CDR3 protein: CSASGGSYNEQFF. In nucleotides, the CDR3 is TGCAGTGCTAGTGGGGGCTCCTACAATGAGCAGTTCTTC.

In this sample, this clone turned up once. The rearrangement links TRBV5-5 to TRBJ2-3; the match to TRBD2 covers 9 bases. Germline loops: CDR1 SGHKS, CDR2 YYEKEE (reference sequence). The CDR3 covers 17 residues. J was trimmed by 2 bases and V by 3 bases; bases with no gene match: 10. CDR3 amino acids: CASSSRLAVLFTDTQYF. In nucleotides, the CDR3 is TGTGCCAGCAGCTCCCGACTAGCGGTCCTGTTCACAGATACGCAGTATTTT.

The chain's CDR3 is CASSIPTLRSNQPQHF. As DNA, the CDR3 is TGTGCCAGTAGTATACCGACCTTGAGGAGCAATCAGCCCCAGCATTTT. This sequence joins TRBV19 and TRBJ1-5; no reliable D call. The V and J ends lost 2 bases and 1 base respectively, with 12 bases between them. CDR3 length equals 16 residues. Germline values: CDR1 LNHDA, CDR2 SQIVND (reference sequence).

The chain carries TRBV30 and TRBJ1-2, with a tentative D call TRBD1 (5 bases). The V and J ends lost 2 bases and 4 bases respectively, with 14 bases between them. This CDR3 is built from 14 residues. The V gene's germline CDR1 is GTSNPN and CDR2 SVGIG (reference sequence). The CDR3 is CAWSLKGKGYGYTF. The CDR3, as DNA: TGTGCCTGGAGTCTTAAGGGGAAAGGCTATGGCTACACCTTC.

The chain is built from TRBV5-6 and TRBJ2-1; D is unclear. Looked up from germline, CDR1 is SGHDT and CDR2 is YYEEEE. With 0 bases removed from V and 0 bases from J, the gap between germline ends came to 10 bases. The CDR3 covers 16 residues. In nucleotides, the CDR3 is TGTGCCAGCAGCTTGGAGGAGCGTAGCTCCTACAATGAGCAGTTCTTC. Its translation is CASSLEERSSYNEQFF.

This chain joins TRBV7-3 and TRBJ1-1, with a possible D match to TRBD1 (5 bases). The CDR3 totals 15 residues. From germline, CDR1 is SGHTA and CDR2 FQGTGA. The V end was cut by 2 bases, the J end by 1 base, with 11 bases between. The CDR3 DNA is TGTGCCAGCAGCTTATTAGGACACCCGAACACTGAAGCTTTCTTT. It encodes CASSLLGHPNTEAFF.

The rearrangement uses TRBV10-2 and TRBJ1-5, with a tentative D call TRBD1 (5 bases). The germline V and J ends were trimmed by 4 bases and 2 bases, with 9 bases remaining between them. Germline V gives CDR1 WSHSY, CDR2 SAAADI. This CDR3 has 14 amino acids. In DNA, the CDR3 is TGCGCCAGCAGTGGTACGGGGGGCAATCAGCCCCAGCATTTT. Its translation: CASSGTGGNQPQHF.

This clone was seen just once. This chain's CDR3 is CASSLVIQGGTYEQYF. The CDR3 coding sequence is TGTGCCAGCAGCTTAGTTATACAGGGGGGTACCTACGAGCAGTACTTC. This rearrangement joins TRBV7-8 to TRBJ2-7; TRBD1 matches 8 bases. Germline V lookup: CDR1 SGHVS, CDR2 FQNEAQ. The junction had 7 bases not matched to a gene; V was cut back by 1 base and J by 2 bases. The CDR3 length is 16 residues.

This clone appeared a few times. V is TRBV12-5 and J is TRBJ1-1; D is undetermined. From germline, CDR1 is LGHNT and CDR2 FRNRAP. CDR3 size: 14 residues. Trimming stripped 6 bases from V and 0 bases from J, with 11 bases between. The CDR3 sequence: CASGSGIMNTEAFF. Written as DNA, the CDR3 is TGTGCTAGTGGCTCTGGGATTATGAACACTGAAGCTTTCTTT. The variable domain in full, with the rest retrieved from reference TRBV12-5 and TRBJ1-1, is DARVTQTPRHKVTEMGQEVTMRCQPILGHNTVFWYRQTMMQGLELLAYFRNRAPLDDSGMPKDRFSAEMPDATLATLKIQPSEPRDSAVYFCASGSGIMNTEAFFGQGTRLTVV.

V usage is TRBV20-1 and J usage is TRBJ2-7; D gene uncertain. Trimming took 4 bases from V and 3 from J, leaving 7 bases between them. The CDR3 contains 11 residues. Germline V gives CDR1 DFQATT, CDR2 SNEGSKA (reference sequence). The CDR3 sequence is CSAILIYEQYF. The DNA of the CDR3 is TGCAGTGCTATACTTATCTACGAGCAGTACTTC.

About this clone: The identical CDR3 is also encoded by other nucleotide sequences in the sample. The genes are TRBV28 and TRBJ2-5, with 7 bases matching TRBD2. This CDR3 region has 13 residues. J gave up 2 bases and V 3 bases, and 0 bases lay outside the gene matches. Germline values: CDR1 MDHEN, CDR2 SYDVKM. Here the CDR3 reads CASSLGGQETQYF. The CDR3 nucleotides read TGTGCCAGCAGTTTGGGGGGGCAAGAGACCCAGTACTTC. Full variable domain (rest looked up from reference TRBV28 and TRBJ2-5): DVKVTQSSRYLVKRTGEKVFLECVQDMDHENMFWYRQDPGLGLRLIYFSYDVKMKEKGDIPEGYSVSREKKERFSLILESASTNQTSMYLCASSLGGQETQYFGPGTRLLVL.

This chain links TRBV19 with TRBJ1-1; 10 bases line up with TRBD1. The germline CDR1 and CDR2 sequences are LNHDA and SQIVND (reference sequence). The CDR3 covers 17 residues. Trimming took 7 bases from V and 0 from J; bases not matched to a gene: 11. The CDR3 nucleotides read TGTGCCAGTAAAACCCCGACAGGGGGCGGGATGAACACTGAAGCTTTCTTT. Protein sequence: CASKTPTGGGMNTEAFF.

The J gene is TRBJ2-2, the V gene TRBV24-1; possible D gene TRBD2, 5 bases. The V end lost 4 bases, the J end lost 2 bases, and 13 bases lay between the germline ends. CDR1 KGHDR and CDR2 SFDVKD come from the germline V gene. The length of the CDR3 is 16 residues. CDR3 protein: CATSDSTTLNTGELFF. The DNA of the CDR3 is TGTGCCACCAGTGACTCGACTACCTTAAACACCGGGGAGCTGTTTTTT.

The chain carries TRBV12-5 and TRBJ1-1; D unclear. In germline, CDR1 is LGHNT, CDR2 FRNRAP. The ends were cut back, 2 bases at V and 7 bases at J, with 26 bases in the middle. This CDR3 has 18 amino acids. As DNA, the CDR3 is TGTGCTAGTGGTTTGAGGTCTCATCCCAGGCTGTCGGGCCATGAAGCTTTCTTT. Its translation is CASGLRSHPRLSGHEAFF.

V usage is TRBV11-2 and J usage is TRBJ2-1; D remains unclear. The CDR3 length is 12 residues. The germline gives CDR1 SGHAT, CDR2 FQNNGV. The V end was cut by 1 base, the J end by 6 bases, with 4 bases between. The CDR3 nucleotides are TGTGCCAGCAGCTTAGTCCCCAATGAGCAGTTCTTC. Its protein product is CASSLVPNEQFF.